The entry that follows covers one T cell receptor (beta chain) sequence. These data are taken from a study of blood T cell repertoires in COVID-19. Study-level background: Acute-phase and convalescent COVID-19 samples originated in the United States, Italy and Spain.

As handled by the study authors: Reference gene primer amplification in the assay estimated nucleated cell counts. The table came from immunoSEQ multiplex PCR; TCRdb's copy has only in-frame clones and leaves some out. V and J calls and clone size come straight from that table; D and trimming were deduced from the DNA. The data show some 180,000 clones, with approximately 80% seen just once and around 7% held by the top ten. The ends were cut back, 1 base at V and 7 bases at J, with 14 bases in the middle. The CDR3 length is 15 residues. Germline CDR1 LGHDT, CDR2 YNNKEL (reference sequence). Sequences were obtained from peripheral blood. This chain uses TRBV3-1 (or the pseudogene TRBV3-2) with TRBJ2-1; tentatively, D is TRBD2 (7 bases). The clonotype comes from a human donor in a cohort sampled during active COVID-19. The CDR3 here is CASSQGGGGRNEQFF. The CDR3 region has the DNA TGTGCCAGCAGCCAAGGAGGGGGAGGGAGAAATGAGCAGTTCTTC.